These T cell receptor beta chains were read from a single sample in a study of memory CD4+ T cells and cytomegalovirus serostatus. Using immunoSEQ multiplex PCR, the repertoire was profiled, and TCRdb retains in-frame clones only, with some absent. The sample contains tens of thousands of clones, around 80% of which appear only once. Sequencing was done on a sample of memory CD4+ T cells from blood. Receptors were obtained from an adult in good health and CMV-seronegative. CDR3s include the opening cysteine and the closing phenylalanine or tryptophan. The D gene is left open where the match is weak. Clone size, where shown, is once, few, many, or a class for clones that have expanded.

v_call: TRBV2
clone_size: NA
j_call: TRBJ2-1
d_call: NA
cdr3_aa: CATQGTPLNEQFF
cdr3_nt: TGTGCCACGCAGGGGACCCCTCTCAATGAGCAGTTCTTC

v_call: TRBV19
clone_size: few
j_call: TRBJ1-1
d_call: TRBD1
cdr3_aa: CASRDRQNTEAFF
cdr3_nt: TGTGCCAGTAGGGACAGGCAGAACACTGAAGCTTTCTTT

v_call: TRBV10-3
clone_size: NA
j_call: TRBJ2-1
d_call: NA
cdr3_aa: CAISESGTRYDEQFF
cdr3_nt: TGTGCCATCAGTGAGTCCGGGACGCGTTACGATGAGCAGTTCTTC

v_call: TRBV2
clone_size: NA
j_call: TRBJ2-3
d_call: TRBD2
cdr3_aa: CASRGGLAGVSSSTDTQYF
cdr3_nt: TGTGCCAGCAGGGGGGGACTAGCGGGAGTGAGTTCTAGCACAGATACGCAGTATTTT

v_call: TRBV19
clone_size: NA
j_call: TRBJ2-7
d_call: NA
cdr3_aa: CASSTSGGAGEQYF
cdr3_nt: TGTGCCAGTAGTACCTCCGGAGGGGCCGGCGAGCAGTACTTC

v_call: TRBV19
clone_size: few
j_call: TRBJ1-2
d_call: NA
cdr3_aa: CASSIDPRGYGYTF
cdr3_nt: TGTGCCAGTAGTATAGATCCCCGTGGGTATGGCTACACCTTC

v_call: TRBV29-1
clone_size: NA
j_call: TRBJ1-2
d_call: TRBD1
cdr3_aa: CSVATGVPYGYTF
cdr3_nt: TGCAGCGTGGCAACAGGGGTTCCCTATGGCTACACCTTC

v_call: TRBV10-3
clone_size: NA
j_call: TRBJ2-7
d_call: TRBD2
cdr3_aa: CAISESGRAYEQYF
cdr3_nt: TGTGCCATCAGTGAGAGCGGGAGGGCCTACGAGCAGTACTTC

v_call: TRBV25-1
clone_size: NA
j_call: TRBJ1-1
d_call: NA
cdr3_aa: CASSDFPDQGGTEAFF
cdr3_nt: TGTGCCAGCAGTGATTTCCCCGACCAAGGAGGGACTGAAGCTTTCTTT

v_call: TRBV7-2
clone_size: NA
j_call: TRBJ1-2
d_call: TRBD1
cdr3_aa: CASSGGTGLNYGYTF
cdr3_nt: TGTGCCAGCAGCGGGGGGACAGGACTCAACTATGGCTACACCTTC

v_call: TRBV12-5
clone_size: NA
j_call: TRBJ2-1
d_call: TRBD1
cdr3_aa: CASGLALPDRGNEQFF
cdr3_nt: TGTGCTAGTGGTTTGGCCCTCCCGGACAGGGGCAATGAGCAGTTCTTC

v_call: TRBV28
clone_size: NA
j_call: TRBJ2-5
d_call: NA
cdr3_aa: CASVVTGSPETQYF
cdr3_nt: TGTGCCAGCGTAGTCACAGGGTCCCCGGAGACCCAGTACTTC

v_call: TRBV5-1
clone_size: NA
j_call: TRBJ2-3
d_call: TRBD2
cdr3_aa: CASSLWGTSYTQYF
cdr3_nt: TGCGCCAGCAGCTTGTGGGGGACTAGCTATACGCAGTATTTT

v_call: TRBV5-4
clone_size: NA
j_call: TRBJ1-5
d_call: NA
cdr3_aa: CASSLQGQSKGNQPQHF
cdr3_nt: TGTGCCAGCAGCTTGCAGGGTCAGTCTAAAGGCAATCAGCCCCAGCATTTT

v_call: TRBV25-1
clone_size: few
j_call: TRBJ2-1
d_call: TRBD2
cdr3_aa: CASSDRVAGGSYNEQFF
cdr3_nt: TGTGCCAGCAGTGACAGAGTCGCGGGGGGCTCCTACAATGAGCAGTTCTTC

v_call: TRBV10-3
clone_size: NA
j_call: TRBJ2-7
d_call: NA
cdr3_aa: CAISGSDYSGLPREQYF
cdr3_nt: TGTGCCATCAGTGGATCTGACTATTCCGGGCTACCAAGAGAGCAGTACTTC

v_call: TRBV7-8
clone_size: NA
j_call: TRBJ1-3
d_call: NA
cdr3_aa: CASSLAELSSGNTIYF
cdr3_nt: TGTGCCAGCAGCTTAGCGGAACTTAGCTCTGGAAACACCATATATTTT

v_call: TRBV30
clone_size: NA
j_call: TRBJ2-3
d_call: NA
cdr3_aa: CAWRRGGPDTQYF
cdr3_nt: TGTGCCTGGAGGAGGGGGGGCCCCGATACGCAGTATTTT

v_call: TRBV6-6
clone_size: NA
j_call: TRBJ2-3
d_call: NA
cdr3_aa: CASSYRTVGAVDTQYF
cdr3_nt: TGTGCCAGCAGTTACCGGACCGTAGGGGCGGTAGATACGCAGTATTTT

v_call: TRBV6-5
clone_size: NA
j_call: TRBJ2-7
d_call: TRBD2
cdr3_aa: CASTNFGGVFNF
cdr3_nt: TGTGCCAGCACCAACTTCGGGGGGGTCTTCAACTTC

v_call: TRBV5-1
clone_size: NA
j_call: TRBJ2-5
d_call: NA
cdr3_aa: CASSQGTAGETQYF
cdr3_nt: TGCGCCAGCAGCCAAGGGACGGCAGGAGAGACCCAGTACTTC

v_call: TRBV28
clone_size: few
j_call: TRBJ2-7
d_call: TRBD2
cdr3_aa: CASSFRALAVIKEQYF
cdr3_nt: TGTGCCAGCAGTTTTAGAGCACTAGCGGTTATTAAAGAGCAGTACTTC

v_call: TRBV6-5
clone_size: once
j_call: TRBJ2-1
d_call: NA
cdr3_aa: CASSYRQPSYNEQFF
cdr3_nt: TGTGCCAGCAGTTACCGACAGCCGTCCTACAATGAGCAGTTCTTC

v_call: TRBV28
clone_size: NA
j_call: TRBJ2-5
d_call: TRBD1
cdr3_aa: CASSLGNRGLETQYF
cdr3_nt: TGTGCCAGCAGTTTGGGAAACAGGGGGCTGGAGACCCAGTACTTC

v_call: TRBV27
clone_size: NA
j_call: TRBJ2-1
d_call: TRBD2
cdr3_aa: CASSLSGAGSRYNEQFF
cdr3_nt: TGTGCCAGCAGTTTATCGGGAGCGGGGTCCCGCTACAATGAGCAGTTCTTC

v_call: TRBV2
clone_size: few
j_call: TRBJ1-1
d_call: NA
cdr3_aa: CASSGGGRTEAFF
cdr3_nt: TGTGCCAGCAGTGGTGGAGGGCGAACTGAAGCTTTCTTT

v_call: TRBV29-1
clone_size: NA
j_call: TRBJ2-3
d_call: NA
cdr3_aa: CSVGTRQPLF
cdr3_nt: TGCAGCGTGGGGACTCGCCAACCTCTTTTT

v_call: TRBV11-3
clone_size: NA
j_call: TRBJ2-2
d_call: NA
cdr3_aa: CASSSGYIQTGELFF
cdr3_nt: TGTGCCAGCAGCTCCGGGTATATTCAAACCGGGGAGCTGTTTTTT

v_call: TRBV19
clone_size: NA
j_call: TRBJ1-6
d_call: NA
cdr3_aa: CASSPLGGRNSPLHF
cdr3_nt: TGTGCCAGTAGTCCCCTGGGGGGGCGGAATTCACCCCTCCACTTT

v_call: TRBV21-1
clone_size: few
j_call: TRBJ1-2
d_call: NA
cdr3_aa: CASSKVDGYTF
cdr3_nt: TGTGCCAGCAGCAAAGTGGATGGCTACACCTTC

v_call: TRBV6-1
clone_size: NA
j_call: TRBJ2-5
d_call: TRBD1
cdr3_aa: CASISDRGGQETQYF
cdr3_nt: TGTGCCAGCATTTCGGACAGGGGGGGCCAAGAGACCCAGTACTTC

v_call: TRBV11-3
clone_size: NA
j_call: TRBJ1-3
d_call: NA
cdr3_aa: CASSSGPRNTIYF
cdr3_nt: TGTGCCAGCAGCTCGGGCCCTAGAAACACCATATATTTT

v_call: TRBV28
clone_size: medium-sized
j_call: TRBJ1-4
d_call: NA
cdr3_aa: CASSSPAGILF
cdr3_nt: TGTGCCAGCAGCTCTCCGGCGGGGATTCTTTTT

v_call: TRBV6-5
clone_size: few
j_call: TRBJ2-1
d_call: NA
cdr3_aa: CASSPPGRAGNEQFF
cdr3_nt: TGTGCCAGCAGTCCCCCGGGAAGGGCGGGCAATGAGCAGTTCTTC

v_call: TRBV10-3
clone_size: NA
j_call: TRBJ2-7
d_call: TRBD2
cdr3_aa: CAIGLAGDYEQYF
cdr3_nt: TGTGCCATCGGACTAGCGGGAGACTACGAGCAGTACTTC

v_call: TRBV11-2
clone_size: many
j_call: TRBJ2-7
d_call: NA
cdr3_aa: CASSLASQGYEQYF
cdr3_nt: TGTGCCAGCAGCTTAGCGAGTCAGGGGTACGAGCAGTACTTC

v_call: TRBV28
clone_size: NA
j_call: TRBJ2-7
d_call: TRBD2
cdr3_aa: CASSSPRLAAYEQYF
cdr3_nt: TGTGCCAGCAGTTCGCCAAGACTAGCGGCCTACGAGCAGTACTTC

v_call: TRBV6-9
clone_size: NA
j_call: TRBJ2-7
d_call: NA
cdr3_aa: CASSCEGTASSYEQYF
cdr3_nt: TGTGCCAGCAGTTGCGAAGGGACGGCCAGCTCCTACGAGCAGTACTTC

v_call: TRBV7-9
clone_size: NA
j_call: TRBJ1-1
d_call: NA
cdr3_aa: CASSLEARPALGTEAFF
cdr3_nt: TGTGCCAGCAGCTTGGAGGCCAGGCCCGCTTTAGGGACTGAAGCTTTCTTT

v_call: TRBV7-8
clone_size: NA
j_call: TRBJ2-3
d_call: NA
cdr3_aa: CASSLRTDHSTDTQYF
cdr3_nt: TGTGCCAGCAGCTTACGGACAGACCATAGCACAGATACGCAGTATTTT

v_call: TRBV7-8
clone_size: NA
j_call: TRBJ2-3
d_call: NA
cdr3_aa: CASSLQTATDTQYF
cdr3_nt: TGTGCCAGCAGCTTACAGACGGCCACAGATACGCAGTATTTT

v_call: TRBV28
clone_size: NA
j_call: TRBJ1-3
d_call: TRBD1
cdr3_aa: CASITTGGNRNTIYF
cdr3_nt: TGTGCCAGCATAACGACAGGGGGAAATAGAAACACCATATATTTT

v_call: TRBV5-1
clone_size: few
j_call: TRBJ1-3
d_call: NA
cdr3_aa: CASSSFPLSGNTIYF
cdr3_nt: TGCGCCAGCAGCAGCTTCCCCCTCTCTGGAAACACCATATATTTT

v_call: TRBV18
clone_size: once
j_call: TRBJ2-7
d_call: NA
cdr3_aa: CASPLLNEQYF
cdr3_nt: TGTGCCAGCCCCCTATTAAACGAGCAGTACTTC

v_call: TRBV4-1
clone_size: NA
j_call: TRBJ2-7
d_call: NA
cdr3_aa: CASSHPSGTGSYEQYF
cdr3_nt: TGCGCCAGCAGCCACCCTTCGGGGACTGGGTCCTACGAGCAGTACTTC

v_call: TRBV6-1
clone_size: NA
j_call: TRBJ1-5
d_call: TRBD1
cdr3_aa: CASTATGGPEQPQHF
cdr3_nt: TGTGCCAGCACCGCGACAGGGGGCCCGGAACAGCCCCAGCATTTT

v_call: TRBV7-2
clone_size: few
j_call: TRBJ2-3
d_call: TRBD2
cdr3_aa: CASSPSGPSTDTQYF
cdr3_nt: TGTGCCAGCAGCCCTAGCGGACCCAGCACAGATACGCAGTATTTT

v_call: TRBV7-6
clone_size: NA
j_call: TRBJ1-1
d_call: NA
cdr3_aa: CASSHTQGNAFF
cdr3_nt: TGTGCCAGCAGCCATACACAGGGCAATGCTTTCTTT

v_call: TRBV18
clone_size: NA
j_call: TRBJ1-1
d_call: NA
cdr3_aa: CASSPLNLNTEAFF
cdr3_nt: TGTGCCAGCTCACCTCTGAACCTGAACACTGAAGCTTTCTTT

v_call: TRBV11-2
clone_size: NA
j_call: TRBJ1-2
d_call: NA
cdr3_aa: CASSHNWYGYTF
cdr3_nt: TGTGCCAGCAGCCATAACTGGTATGGCTACACCTTC

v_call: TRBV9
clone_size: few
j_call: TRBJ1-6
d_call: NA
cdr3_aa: CASSGGGLGSPLHF
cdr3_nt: TGTGCCAGCAGCGGGGGCGGATTGGGTTCACCCCTCCACTTT

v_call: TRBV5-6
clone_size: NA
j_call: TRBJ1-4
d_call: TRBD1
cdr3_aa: CASSRTGRKLFF
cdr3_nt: TGTGCCAGCAGCCGGACAGGGAGGAAACTGTTTTTT

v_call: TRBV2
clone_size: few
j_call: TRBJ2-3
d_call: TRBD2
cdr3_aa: CASSTSGKADTQYF
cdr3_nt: TGTGCCAGCAGTACTAGCGGGAAGGCAGATACGCAGTATTTT

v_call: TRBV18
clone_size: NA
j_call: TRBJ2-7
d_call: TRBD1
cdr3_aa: CASSPGTGGSPYEQYF
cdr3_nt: TGTGCCAGCTCACCAGGGACAGGTGGGTCCCCCTACGAGCAGTACTTC

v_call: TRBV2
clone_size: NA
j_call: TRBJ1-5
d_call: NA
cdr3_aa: CASTPTGQPQHF
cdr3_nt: TGTGCCAGCACCCCCACGGGTCAGCCCCAGCATTTT

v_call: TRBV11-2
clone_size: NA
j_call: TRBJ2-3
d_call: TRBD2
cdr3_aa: CASSLDKGSASGVTDTQYF
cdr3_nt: TGTGCCAGCAGCTTAGATAAGGGGTCGGCTAGCGGGGTGACAGATACGCAGTATTTT

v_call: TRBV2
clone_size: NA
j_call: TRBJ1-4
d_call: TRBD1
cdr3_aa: CASTAGTGNNEKLFF
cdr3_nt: TGTGCCAGCACAGCCGGGACAGGGAATAATGAAAAACTGTTTTTT

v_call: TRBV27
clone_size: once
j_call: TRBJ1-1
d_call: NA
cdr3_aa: CASGRDLNTEAFF
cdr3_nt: TGTGCCAGCGGTAGGGACTTGAACACTGAAGCTTTCTTT

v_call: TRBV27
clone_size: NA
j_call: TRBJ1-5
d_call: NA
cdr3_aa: CASSFIGEGFNQPQHF
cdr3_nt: TGTGCCAGCAGTTTTATCGGGGAGGGGTTCAATCAGCCCCAGCATTTT

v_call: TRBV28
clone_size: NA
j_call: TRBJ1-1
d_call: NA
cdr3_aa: CASSPTGIRAFF
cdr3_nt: TGTGCCAGCAGTCCTACAGGGATTCGTGCTTTCTTT